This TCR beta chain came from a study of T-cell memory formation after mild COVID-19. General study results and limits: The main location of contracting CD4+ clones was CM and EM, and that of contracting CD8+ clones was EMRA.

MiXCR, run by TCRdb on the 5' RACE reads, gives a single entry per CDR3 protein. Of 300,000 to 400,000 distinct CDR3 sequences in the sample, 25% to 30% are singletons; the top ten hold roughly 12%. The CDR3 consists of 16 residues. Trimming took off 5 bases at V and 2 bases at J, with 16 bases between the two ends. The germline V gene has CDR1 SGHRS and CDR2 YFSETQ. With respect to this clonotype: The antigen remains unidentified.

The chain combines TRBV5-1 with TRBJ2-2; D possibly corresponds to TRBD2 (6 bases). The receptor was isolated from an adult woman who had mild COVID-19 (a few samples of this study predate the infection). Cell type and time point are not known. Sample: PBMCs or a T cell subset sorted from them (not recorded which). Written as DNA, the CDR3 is TGCGCCAGCAGTTCGGGCGGGACGTATAACACCGGGGAGCTGTTTTTT. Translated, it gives CASSSGGTYNTGELFF.